This T cell receptor beta chain was identified during a study of monozygotic twins with inflammatory bowel disease. Germline CDR1 is MGHRA and CDR2 is YSYEKL. The CDR3 sequence is 15 residues long. Total RNA was isolated from whole blood without T cell sorting. Making cDNA involved eight separate reactions per sample. TCRdb reprocessed the 5' RACE reads, keeping one entry per CDR3 protein, no DNA. The sample data list 420,000 or so distinct CDR3 sequences. This sequence was found in a human donor with ulcerative colitis or Crohn's disease, or a healthy co-twin of an affected twin (not recorded which). This chain links TRBV4-1 with TRBJ2-3; as DNA is missing, the TRBD2 call by TCRdb cannot be tested. Sequencing was done on a sample of blood. CDR3 sequence reads: CASSQLGLAADTQYF.